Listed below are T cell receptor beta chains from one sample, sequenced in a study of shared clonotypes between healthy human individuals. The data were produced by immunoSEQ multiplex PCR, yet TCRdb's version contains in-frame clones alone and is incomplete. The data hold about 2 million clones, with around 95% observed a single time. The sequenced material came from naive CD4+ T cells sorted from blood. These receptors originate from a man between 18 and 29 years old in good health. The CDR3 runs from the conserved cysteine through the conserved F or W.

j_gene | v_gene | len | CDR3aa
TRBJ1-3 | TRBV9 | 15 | CASSVATGSGNTIYF
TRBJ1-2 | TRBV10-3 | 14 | CAISAGALGYGYTF
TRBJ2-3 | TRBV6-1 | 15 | CASSESANIGDTQYF
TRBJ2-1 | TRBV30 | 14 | CAWSGGTFYNEQFF
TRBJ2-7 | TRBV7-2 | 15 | CASSLGEGGPYEQYF
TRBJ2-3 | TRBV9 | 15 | CASSVESVGTDTQYF
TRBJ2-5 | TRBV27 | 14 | CASSFRGLVGGQYF
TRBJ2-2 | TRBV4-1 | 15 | CASSQVYSTAGELFF
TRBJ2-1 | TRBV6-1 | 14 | CASSTSGSYNEQFF
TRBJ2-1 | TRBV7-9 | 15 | CASSLGAQISNEQFF
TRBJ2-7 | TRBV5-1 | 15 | CASSLSGSGAYEQYF
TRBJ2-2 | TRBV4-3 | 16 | CASSQEPGRATGELFF
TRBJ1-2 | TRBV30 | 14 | CALRRAGYNYGYTF
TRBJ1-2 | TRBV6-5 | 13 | CASSSPDRNGYTF
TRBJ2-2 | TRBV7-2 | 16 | CASSLEQGANTGELFF
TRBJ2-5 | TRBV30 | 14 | CAWSIQGAGETQYF
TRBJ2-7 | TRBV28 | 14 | CASSSQHFSYEQYF
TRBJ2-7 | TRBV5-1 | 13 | CASSLDRAYEQYF
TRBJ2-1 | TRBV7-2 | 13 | CASSLGSLAEQFF
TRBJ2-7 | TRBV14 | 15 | CASSQGTLAGYEQYF
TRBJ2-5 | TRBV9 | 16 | CASSVTGQGVAETQYF
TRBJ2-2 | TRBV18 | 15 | CASLPGSLNTGELFF
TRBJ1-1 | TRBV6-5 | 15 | CASSSIVRRDTEAFF
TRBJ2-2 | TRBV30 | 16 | CAWSVVGTSGTGGLFF
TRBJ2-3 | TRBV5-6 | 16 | CASSSMGGAITDTQYF
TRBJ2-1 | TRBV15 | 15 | CATSRLAGGHNEQFF
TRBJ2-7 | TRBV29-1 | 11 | CSGGTSVGQYF
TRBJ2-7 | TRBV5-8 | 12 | CASSLSGGKKSF
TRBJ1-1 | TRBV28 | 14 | CASRRSGTGREAFF
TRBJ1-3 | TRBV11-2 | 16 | CASSFKGSQLGNTIYF
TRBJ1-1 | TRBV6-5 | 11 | CASSRGGEAFF
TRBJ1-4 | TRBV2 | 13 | CASREDGGGKLFF
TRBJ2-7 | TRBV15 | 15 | CATSLEGAQPYEQYF
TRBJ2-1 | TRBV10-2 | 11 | CASSNSNEQFF
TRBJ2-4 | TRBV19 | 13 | CASRDSGQNIQYF
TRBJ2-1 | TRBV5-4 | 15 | CASSQTSGMYNEQFF
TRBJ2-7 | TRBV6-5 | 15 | CASRGLAGGPGEQYF
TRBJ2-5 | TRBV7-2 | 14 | CASSLGSSRETQYF
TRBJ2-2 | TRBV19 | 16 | CASSTRRTDSTGELFF
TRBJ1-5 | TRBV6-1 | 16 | CASSEAIGYSNQPQHF
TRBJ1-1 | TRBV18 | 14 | CASSRGQGATEAFF
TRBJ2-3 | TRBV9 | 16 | CASSERAGGDTDTQYF
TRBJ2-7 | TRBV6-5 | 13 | CASIKTGNYEQYF
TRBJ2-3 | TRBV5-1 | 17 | CASSSGRSTLITDTQYF
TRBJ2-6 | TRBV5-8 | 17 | CASSPRGGSSGANVLTF
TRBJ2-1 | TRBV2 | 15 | CASSPSGQSYNEQFF
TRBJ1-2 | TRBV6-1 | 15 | CASSAGQIANYGYTF